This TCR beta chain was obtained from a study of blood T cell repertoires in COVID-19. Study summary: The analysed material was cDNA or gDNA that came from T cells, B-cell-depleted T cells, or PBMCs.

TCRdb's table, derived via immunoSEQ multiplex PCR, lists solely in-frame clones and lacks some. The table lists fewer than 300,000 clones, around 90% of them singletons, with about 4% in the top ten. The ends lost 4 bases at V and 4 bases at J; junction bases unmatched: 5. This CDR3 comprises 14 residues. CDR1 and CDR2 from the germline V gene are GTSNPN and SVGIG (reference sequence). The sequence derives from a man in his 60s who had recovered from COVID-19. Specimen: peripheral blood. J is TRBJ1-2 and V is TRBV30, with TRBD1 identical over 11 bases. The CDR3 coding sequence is TGTGCCTGGACCCGGGACAGGGGGATCTATGGCTACACCTTC. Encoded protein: CAWTRDRGIYGYTF.